The source of this TCR beta chain is a study of blood T cell repertoires in COVID-19. Study-wide background: Both acute and convalescent COVID-19 samples were obtained from the United States, Italy and Spain. The cDNA or gDNA used as material had been derived from T cells, B-cell-depleted T cells, or PBMCs.

Authors' data handling: Scientists estimated how many nucleated cells there were by amplifying reference gene primers. Using immunoSEQ multiplex PCR, the repertoire was profiled, and TCRdb retains in-frame clones only, with some absent. V and J calls plus clone size are reproduced from that table; the DNA served to infer D and trimming. The profile shows over 600,000 clones, around 90% of them singletons. CDR3 length equals 15 residues. V was shortened by 4 bases and J by 2 bases, with 11 bases between the two germline ends. From germline, CDR1 is SGHTA and CDR2 FQGTGA. The TCR was taken from a woman under 30 with acute or convalescent COVID-19. The sample comprised peripheral blood. The genes are TRBV7-3 and TRBJ2-2; tentatively, D is TRBD1 (5 bases). The CDR3 reads CASSYDRANTGELFF. DNA of the CDR3: TGTGCCAGCAGCTACGACAGAGCCAACACCGGGGAGCTGTTTTTT. The entire variable domain, with the rest obtained from reference TRBV7-3 and TRBJ2-2, is as follows: GAGVSQTPSNKVTEKGKYVELRCDPISGHTALYWYRQSLGQGPEFLIYFQGTGAADDSGLPNDRFFAVRPEGSVSTLKIQRTERGDSAVYLCASSYDRANTGELFFGEGSRLTVL.